The 22 T cell receptor beta chains below come from one sample, sequenced in a study of CD8 T cells in ankylosing spondylitis. TCRdb itself ran the 5' RACE reads through MiXCR, one entry per CDR3 protein. Of 7,000 to 8,500 distinct CDR3 sequences listed, more than 7.5% are singletons. The sample consisted of blood, either unsorted or a sorted T cell fraction (not recorded which). Every receptor here comes from a male donor with ankylosing spondylitis or in good health (not recorded which).

Relative to its sample, this clonotype is medium-sized. This chain connects TRBV29-1 to TRBJ2-7; 8 nucleotides line up with TRBD1. Trimming removed 1 base from V and 5 bases from J; junction bases left unmatched: 10. The CDR3 consists of 15 residues. Germline-derived CDR1 and CDR2 are SQVTM and ANQGSEA. DNA of the CDR3: TGCAGCGTTGAAGCCCCCGGACAGGGAACTGACGAGCAGTACGTC. Protein sequence: CSVEAPGQGTDEQYV.

V and J are TRBV9 and TRBJ1-2; D gene unclear. Between the trimmed V and J ends, which lost 8 bases and 6 bases, there was a span of 14 bases. The CDR3 contains 12 residues. Per the germline V gene, CDR1 is SGDLS and CDR2 is YYNGEE. The CDR3: CASIRGVDGYTF. The CDR3 DNA sequence: TGTGCCAGTATCCGCGGGGTGGATGGCTACACCTTC. Combining the CDR3 with reference TRBV9 and TRBJ1-2 gives the whole variable domain DSGVTQTPKHLITATGQRVTLRCSPRSGDLSVYWYQQSLDQGLQFLIQYYNGEERAKGNILERFSAQQFPDLHSELNLSSLELGDSALYFCASIRGVDGYTFGSGTRLTVV.

The chain is built from TRBV9 and TRBJ1-1; D is undetermined. The CDR3 sequence is 14 residues long. Looked up from germline, CDR1 is SGDLS and CDR2 is YYNGEE. Trimming took 2 bases from V and 1 from J, leaving 9 bases between them. CDR3 amino acids: CASSVLAQNTEAFF. As DNA, the CDR3 is TGTGCCAGCAGCGTCCTGGCCCAGAACACTGAAGCTTTCTTT. The variable domain in full, completed from reference TRBV9 and TRBJ1-1, reads DSGVTQTPKHLITATGQRVTLRCSPRSGDLSVYWYQQSLDQGLQFLIQYYNGEERAKGNILERFSAQQFPDLHSELNLSSLELGDSALYFCASSVLAQNTEAFFGQGTRLTVV.

The rearrangement uses TRBV9 and TRBJ2-1, with 9 bases lining up with TRBD2. CDR3 length: 15 amino acids. Trimming at V came to 4 bases and at J to 3 bases, leaving 5 bases not matched to a gene. Per germline, CDR1 SGDLS and CDR2 YYNGEE. The chain's CDR3 is CASSTSGRNYNEQFF. CDR3 DNA: TGTGCCAGCAGCACCAGCGGGAGGAACTACAATGAGCAGTTCTTC.

This clonotype was counted ten times or more. V and J are TRBV9 and TRBJ1-2; TRBD1 agrees at 9 bases. CDR1 SGDLS and CDR2 YYNGEE come from the germline V gene. This CDR3 is built from 20 residues. Trimming took 3 bases from V and 0 from J; bases not matched to a gene: 18. Here the CDR3 reads CASSGSGLSGTGHSNYGYTF. The CDR3 nucleotides are TGTGCCAGCAGCGGGAGCGGTCTGAGCGGGACAGGGCACTCTAACTATGGCTACACCTTC.

This clonotype occurred a few times. The V call is TRBV9, the J call TRBJ2-1; 12 nucleotides align to TRBD2. The J segment lost 4 bases and the V segment lost 2 bases, leaving 4 bases of the junction unmatched. The CDR3 is 16 amino acids. Per germline, CDR1 SGDLS and CDR2 YYNGEE. CDR3 sequence (DNA): TGTGCCAGCAGCGTGGGACTAGCGGGTGTTTACAATGAGCAGTTCTTC. Its protein product is CASSVGLAGVYNEQFF.

This clonotype has a count of ten or more. The rearrangement links TRBV9 to TRBJ1-5, with D tentatively TRBD1 (6 bases). Trimming stripped 0 bases from V and 4 bases from J, with 11 bases between. The CDR3 has 15 residues. Germline V CDR1 and CDR2: SGDLS, YYNGEE. The CDR3 nucleotides read TGTGCCAGCAGCGTAGGGGCGGGACAAAATCAGCCCCAGCATTTT. Protein: CASSVGAGQNQPQHF.

This clonotype ranks as medium-sized. This rearrangement joins TRBV9 to TRBJ2-1, with TRBD2 matching over 11 bases. Trimming at V came to 3 bases and at J to 5 bases, leaving 4 bases not matched to a gene. Germline CDR1 SGDLS, CDR2 YYNGEE. CDR3 size: 15 residues. CDR3 DNA: TGTGCCAGCAGCGCAGGGACTAGCGGAAACAATGAGCAGTTCTTC. Its translation: CASSAGTSGNNEQFF.

This clonotype was found a few times. The chain has TRBV9 and TRBJ2-1, with 8 nucleotides matching TRBD2. Trimming at V came to 6 bases and at J to 4 bases, leaving 12 bases not matched to a gene. The length of the CDR3 is 16 residues. Germline CDR1 and CDR2: SGDLS and YYNGEE. For the CDR3, the DNA is TGTGCCAGCACTACCGGGGGGGGCGCTATATACAATGAGCAGTTCTTC. Its protein product is CASTTGGGAIYNEQFF.

This clonotype has a handful of counts. The chain is built from TRBV9 and TRBJ2-1, with D perhaps matching TRBD2 (7 bases). The CDR3 loop spans 16 amino acids. Trimming removed 0 bases from V and 5 bases from J, with 15 bases in between. Germline V lookup: CDR1 SGDLS, CDR2 YYNGEE. Here the CDR3 DNA reads TGTGCCAGCAGCGTAGCTGGGGGGGGGGCACACAATGAGCAGTTCTTC. This sequence encodes CASSVAGGGAHNEQFF.

This clonotype was seen a handful of times. The CDR3 nucleotides read TGTGCCAGCAGCGTATCCCCTGATTGGGGCAACACTGAAGCTTTCTTT. Its translation is CASSVSPDWGNTEAFF. This sequence joins TRBV9 and TRBJ1-1, with TRBD1 as a possible D gene (5 bases). CDR1 is SGDLS, CDR2 YYNGEE, per germline. The CDR3 sequence is 16 residues long. V gave up 1 base and J gave up 2 bases, with 15 bases separating them.

This clonotype was counted at least ten times. The J gene is TRBJ2-3, the V gene TRBV9; TRBD2 matches 8 bases. The CDR3 is made up of 17 amino acids. The J segment lost 0 bases and the V segment lost 0 bases, leaving 6 bases of the junction unmatched. From germline, CDR1 is SGDLS and CDR2 YYNGEE. In DNA, the CDR3 is TGTGCCAGCAGCGTAGAAACGCCGGGAGGGAGCACAGATACGCAGTATTTT. Its protein product is CASSVETPGGSTDTQYF.

This clonotype showed up many times. J is TRBJ2-1 and V is TRBV9; TRBD2 matches at 8 bases. V lost 2 bases to trimming and J lost 5 bases; unmatched junction nucleotides: 3. The germline gives CDR1 SGDLS, CDR2 YYNGEE. The CDR3 sequence is 14 residues long. CDR3 sequence reads: CASSVQLADNEQFF. The CDR3 region has the DNA TGTGCCAGCAGCGTGCAACTAGCGGACAATGAGCAGTTCTTC.

This clonotype showed up just a few times. This rearrangement joins TRBV9 to TRBJ2-1; weak D call: TRBD2 (8 bases). From germline, CDR1 is SGDLS and CDR2 YYNGEE. The CDR3 runs to 13 residues. Trimming removed 0 bases from V and 10 bases from J, with 11 bases in between. CDR3 amino acids: CASSVAGGGEQFF. CDR3 in DNA: TGTGCCAGCAGCGTAGCGGGAGGGGGCGAGCAGTTCTTC.

The V gene is TRBV5-1, the J gene TRBJ2-6; D is uncertain. CDR1 SGHRS and CDR2 YFSETQ come from the germline V gene. V was trimmed by 3 bases and J by 1 base, leaving 11 bases between them. The CDR3 runs 16 residues. CDR3 region: CASSWTSESGANVLTF. The CDR3, as DNA: TGCGCCAGCAGCTGGACGTCCGAATCTGGGGCCAACGTCCTGACTTTC.

The sample holds a few counts of this clonotype. The genes are TRBV9 and TRBJ2-1, with 11 bases aligning to TRBD2. Trimming removed 1 base from V and 8 bases from J; junction bases left unmatched: 11. This CDR3 is built from 17 residues. CDR1 and CDR2 (germline): SGDLS, YYNGEE. Here the CDR3 DNA reads TGTGCCAGCAGCGTAACCAAACTAGCGGGAGTCCGGGATGAGCAGTTCTTC. Translating gives CASSVTKLAGVRDEQFF. The whole variable domain, filled in from reference TRBV9 and TRBJ2-1, reads DSGVTQTPKHLITATGQRVTLRCSPRSGDLSVYWYQQSLDQGLQFLIQYYNGEERAKGNILERFSAQQFPDLHSELNLSSLELGDSALYFCASSVTKLAGVRDEQFFGPGTRLTVL.

The sample holds many counts of this clonotype. At one end, the junction sequence differs from germline, possibly due to a read error. The CDR3 loop is CASSVGPITNTGAFF. For the CDR3, the DNA is TGTGCCAGCAGCGTCGGACCGATTACGAACACTGGAGCTTTCTTT. V usage is TRBV9 and J usage is TRBJ1-1, with no clear D. This CDR3 has 15 residues. The V gene's germline CDR1 is SGDLS and CDR2 YYNGEE. The entire variable domain, with the rest obtained from reference TRBV9 and TRBJ1-1, is as follows: DSGVTQTPKHLITATGQRVTLRCSPRSGDLSVYWYQQSLDQGLQFLIQYYNGEERAKGNILERFSAQQFPDLHSELNLSSLELGDSALYFCASSVGPITNTGAFFGQGTRLTVV.

The genes are TRBV9 and TRBJ2-5; D is ambiguous. Germline CDR1 reads SGDLS; CDR2 reads YYNGEE. Trimming took 0 bases from V and 1 from J, leaving 7 bases between them. The CDR3 is 14 amino acids. Here the CDR3 reads CASSVAGTQETQYF. The CDR3 nucleotides read TGTGCCAGCAGCGTAGCAGGTACCCAAGAGACCCAGTACTTC. The variable domain in full, with the rest retrieved from reference TRBV9 and TRBJ2-5, is DSGVTQTPKHLITATGQRVTLRCSPRSGDLSVYWYQQSLDQGLQFLIQYYNGEERAKGNILERFSAQQFPDLHSELNLSSLELGDSALYFCASSVAGTQETQYFGPGTRLLVL.

This clonotype has a count of ten or more. The rearrangement links TRBV9 to TRBJ1-1; tentative D call: TRBD1 (6 bases). Trimming took off 6 bases at V and 0 bases at J, with 21 bases between the two ends. The CDR3 covers 17 residues. CDR1 is SGDLS and CDR2 is YYNGEE in the germline V gene. Here the CDR3 DNA reads TGTGCCAGCAACCCGGGGGGGCCAGGGCGGATGAACACTGAAGCTTTCTTT. Translated, it gives CASNPGGPGRMNTEAFF.

This clonotype was recorded many times. The chain joins TRBV9 to TRBJ1-1, with 9 nucleotides matching TRBD1. This CDR3 has 15 amino acids. J was trimmed by 3 bases and V by 4 bases; bases with no gene match: 7. Germline CDR1 and CDR2: SGDLS and YYNGEE. The CDR3 loop reads CASSSRRTGDTEAFF. The CDR3 DNA follows: TGTGCCAGCAGCTCACGCCGGACAGGGGACACTGAAGCTTTCTTT. The whole variable domain, remainder taken from reference TRBV9 and TRBJ1-1, is DSGVTQTPKHLITATGQRVTLRCSPRSGDLSVYWYQQSLDQGLQFLIQYYNGEERAKGNILERFSAQQFPDLHSELNLSSLELGDSALYFCASSSRRTGDTEAFFGQGTRLTVV.

The table lists this clonotype with many counts. CDR3 amino acids: CASSVARVGANEQFF. The CDR3 nucleotides read TGTGCCAGCAGCGTAGCCCGCGTGGGGGCGAATGAGCAGTTCTTC. The rearrangement links TRBV9 to TRBJ2-1; the D gene is possibly TRBD1 (6 bases). Per germline, CDR1 SGDLS and CDR2 YYNGEE. V was clipped by 0 bases and J by 7 bases, with 14 bases between them. The CDR3 extends over 15 amino acids.

This clonotype appeared many times. This chain joins TRBV9 and TRBJ1-4, with D possibly matching TRBD1 (6 bases). The CDR3 extends over 13 amino acids. The V end lost 4 bases, the J end lost 8 bases, and 12 bases lay between the germline ends. CDR1 and CDR2 (germline): SGDLS, YYNGEE. The chain's CDR3 is CASSPRTAEKLFF. The CDR3, as DNA: TGTGCCAGCAGCCCCCGGACAGCAGAAAAACTGTTTTTT. The full variable domain, its missing parts supplied by reference TRBV9 and TRBJ1-4, is DSGVTQTPKHLITATGQRVTLRCSPRSGDLSVYWYQQSLDQGLQFLIQYYNGEERAKGNILERFSAQQFPDLHSELNLSSLELGDSALYFCASSPRTAEKLFFGSGTQLSVL.